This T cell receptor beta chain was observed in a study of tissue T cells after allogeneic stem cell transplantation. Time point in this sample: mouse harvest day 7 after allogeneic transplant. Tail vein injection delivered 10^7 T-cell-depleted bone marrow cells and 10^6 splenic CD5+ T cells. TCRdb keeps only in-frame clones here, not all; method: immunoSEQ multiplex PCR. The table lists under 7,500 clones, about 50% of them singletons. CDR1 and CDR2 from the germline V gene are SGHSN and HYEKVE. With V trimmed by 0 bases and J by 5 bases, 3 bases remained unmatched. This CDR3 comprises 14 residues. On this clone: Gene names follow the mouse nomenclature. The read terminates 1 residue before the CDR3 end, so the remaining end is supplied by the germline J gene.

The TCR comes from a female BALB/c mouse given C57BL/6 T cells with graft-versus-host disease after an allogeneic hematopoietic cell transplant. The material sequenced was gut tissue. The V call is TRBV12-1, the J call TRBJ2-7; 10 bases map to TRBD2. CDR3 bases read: TGTGCCAGCTCTCTCGTCTGGGGGGGCAATGAACAGTAC. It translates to CASSLVWGGNEQY. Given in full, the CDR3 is CASSLVWGGNEQYF. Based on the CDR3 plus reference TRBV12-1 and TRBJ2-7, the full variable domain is DSGVVQSPRHIIKEKGGRSVLTCIPISGHSNVVWYQQTLGKELKFLIQHYEKVERDKGFLPSRFSVQQFDDYHSEMNMSALELEDSAMYFCASSLVWGGNEQYFGPGTRLTVL.